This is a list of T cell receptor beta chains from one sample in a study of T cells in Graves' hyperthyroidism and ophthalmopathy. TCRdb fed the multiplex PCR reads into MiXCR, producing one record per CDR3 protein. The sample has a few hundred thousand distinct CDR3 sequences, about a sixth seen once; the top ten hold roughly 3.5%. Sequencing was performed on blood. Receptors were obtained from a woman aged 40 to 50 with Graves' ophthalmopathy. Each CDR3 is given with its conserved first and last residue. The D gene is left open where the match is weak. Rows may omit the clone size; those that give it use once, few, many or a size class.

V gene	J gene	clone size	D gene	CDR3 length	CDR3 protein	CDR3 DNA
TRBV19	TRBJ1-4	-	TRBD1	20	CASSIGSHRGVSATNEKLFF	TGTGCCAGTAGTATAGGGTCTCACAGGGGTGTCTCCGCAACTAATGAAAAACTGTTTTTT
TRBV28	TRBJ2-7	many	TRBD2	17	CASSPPGLAGGSYEQYF	TGTGCCAGCAGTCCCCCGGGACTAGCGGGGGGTTCCTACGAGCAGTACTTC
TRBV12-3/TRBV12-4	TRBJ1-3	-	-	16	CASSLNTGLSGNTIYF	TGTGCCAGCAGTTTAAATACAGGACTCTCTGGAAACACCATATATTTT
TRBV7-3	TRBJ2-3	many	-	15	CASSFGRGQGDTQYF	TGTGCCAGCAGCTTTGGGAGGGGGCAAGGAGATACGCAGTATTTT
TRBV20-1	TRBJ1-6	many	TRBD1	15	CSARDTQGQGSPLHF	TGCAGTGCTAGAGATACACAGGGGCAGGGTTCACCCCTCCACTTT
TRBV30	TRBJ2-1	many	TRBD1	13	CAWRNRGAPEQFF	TGTGCCTGGAGGAACAGGGGGGCCCCTGAGCAGTTCTTC
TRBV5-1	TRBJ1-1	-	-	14	CASSSRTEGTEAFF	TGCGCCAGCAGCAGCCGGACTGAGGGCACTGAAGCTTTCTTT
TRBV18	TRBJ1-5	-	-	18	CASSPVPPASMMNQPQHF	TGTGCCAGCTCACCTGTTCCTCCGGCCAGTATGATGAATCAGCCCCAGCATTTT
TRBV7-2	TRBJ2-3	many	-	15	CASRPLGGGIDTQYF	TGTGCCAGCAGACCTTTGGGGGGGGGCATAGATACGCAGTATTTT
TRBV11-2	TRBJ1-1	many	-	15	CASSPSGQSNTEAFF	TGTGCCAGCAGCCCAAGCGGGCAGTCGAACACTGAAGCTTTCTTT
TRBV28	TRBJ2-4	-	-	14	CASSSPYDLNIQYF	TGTGCCAGCAGTTCGCCCTACGATCTAAACATTCAGTACTTC
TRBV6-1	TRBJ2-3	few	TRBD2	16	CASSHGLAGDRDTQYF	TGTGCCAGCAGCCACGGACTAGCGGGGGACCGTGATACGCAGTATTTT
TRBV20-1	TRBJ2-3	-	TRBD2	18	CSARDRKFGLAVRDTQYF	TGCAGTGCTAGAGATCGAAAATTTGGACTAGCGGTCCGGGATACGCAGTATTTT
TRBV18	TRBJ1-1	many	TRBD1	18	CASSPSGQGASWDTEAFF	TGTGCCAGCTCACCGTCAGGACAGGGGGCTTCTTGGGACACTGAAGCTTTCTTT
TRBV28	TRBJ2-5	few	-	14	CASSFLGGGETQYF	TGTGCCAGCAGTTTCCTGGGGGGTGGAGAGACCCAGTACTTC
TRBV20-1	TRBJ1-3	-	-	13	CSARGGPGNTIYF	TGCAGTGCTAGAGGAGGACCTGGAAACACCATATATTTT
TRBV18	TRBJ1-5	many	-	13	CASSGSSNQPQHF	TGTGCCAGCTCCGGGAGTAGCAATCAGCCCCAGCATTTT
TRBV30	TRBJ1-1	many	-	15	CAWSVLQGLTTEAFF	TGTGCCTGGAGTGTACTTCAGGGCCTAACCACTGAAGCTTTCTTT
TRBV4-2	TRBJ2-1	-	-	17	CASSSAMAGSSYNEQFF	TGTGCCAGCAGCTCGGCGATGGCGGGAAGCTCCTACAATGAGCAGTTCTTC
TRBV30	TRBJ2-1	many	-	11	CAWNRVGEQFF	TGTGCCTGGAACAGGGTGGGTGAGCAGTTCTTC
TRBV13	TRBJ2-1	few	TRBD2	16	CASSSTRGGSYNEQFF	TGTGCCAGCAGCTCTACCCGGGGGGGGTCCTACAATGAGCAGTTCTTC
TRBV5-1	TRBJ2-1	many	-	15	CASSEGGSPWNEQFF	TGCGCCAGCAGTGAGGGGGGCAGTCCTTGGAATGAGCAGTTCTTC
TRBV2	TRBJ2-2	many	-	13	CASSIINTGELFF	TGTGCCAGCTCGATAATAAACACCGGGGAGCTGTTTTTT
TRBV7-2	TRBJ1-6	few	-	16	CASSLEAGTYNSPLHF	TGTGCCAGCAGCTTAGAAGCAGGGACTTATAATTCACCCCTCCACTTT
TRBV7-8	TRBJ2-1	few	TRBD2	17	CASSLALPGLGGNEQFF	TGTGCCAGCAGCTTGGCCTTGCCGGGACTAGGTGGAAATGAGCAGTTCTTC
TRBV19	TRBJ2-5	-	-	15	CASSTSAGRGETRYF	TGTGCCAGTAGTACCTCTGCGGGGCGGGGTGAGACCCGGTACTTC
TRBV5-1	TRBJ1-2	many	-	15	CASGAGLQGRYGYTF	TGCGCCAGCGGGGCGGGATTACAGGGACGCTATGGCTACACCTTC
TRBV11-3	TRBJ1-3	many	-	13	CASSPDGGNTIYF	TGTGCCAGCAGCCCAGATGGGGGAAACACCATATATTTT
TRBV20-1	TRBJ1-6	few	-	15	CSAHYQGGNNSPLHF	TGCAGTGCTCACTACCAGGGAGGGAATAATTCACCCCTCCACTTT
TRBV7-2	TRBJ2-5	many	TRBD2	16	CASSLGSLAGGETQYF	TGTGCCAGCAGCTTAGGATCCCTAGCGGGAGGAGAGACCCAGTACTTC
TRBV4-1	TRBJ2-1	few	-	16	CASSQHAGNSYNEQFF	TGCGCCAGCAGCCAACACGCGGGTAACTCCTACAATGAGCAGTTCTTC
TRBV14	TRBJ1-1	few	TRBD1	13	CASSQWTGAEAFF	TGTGCCAGCAGCCAATGGACAGGGGCAGAAGCTTTCTTT
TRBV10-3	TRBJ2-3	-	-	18	CAISESFLQRLRADTQYF	TGTGCCATCAGTGAGTCTTTCCTGCAGCGGCTCAGGGCGGATACGCAGTATTTT
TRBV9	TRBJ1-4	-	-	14	CASSGGNANEKLFF	TGTGCCAGCAGCGGGGGTAACGCTAATGAAAAACTGTTTTTT
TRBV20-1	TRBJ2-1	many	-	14	CSAKDRSSYNEQFF	TGCAGTGCCAAAGACAGGAGCTCCTACAATGAGCAGTTCTTC
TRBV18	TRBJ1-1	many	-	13	CASSRLTNTEAFF	TGTGCCAGCTCACGACTCACGAACACTGAAGCTTTCTTT
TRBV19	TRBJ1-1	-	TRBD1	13	CASSVDRGTEAFF	TGTGCCAGTAGTGTCGACAGGGGCACTGAAGCTTTCTTT
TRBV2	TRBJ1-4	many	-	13	CASHGGYNEKLFF	TGTGCCAGCCATGGGGGATATAATGAAAAACTGTTTTTT
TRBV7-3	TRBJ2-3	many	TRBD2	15	CASSPGGEVADTQYF	TGTGCCAGCAGCCCGGGGGGGGAGGTTGCAGATACGCAGTATTTT
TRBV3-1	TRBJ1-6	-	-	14	CASSHGAGNSPLHF	TGTGCCAGCAGCCACGGTGCGGGTAATTCACCCCTCCACTTT
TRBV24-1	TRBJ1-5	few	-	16	CATSDPTWRGGQPQHF	TGTGCCACCAGTGACCCTACCTGGAGAGGCGGGCAGCCCCAGCATTTT
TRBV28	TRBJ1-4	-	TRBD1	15	CASSSGGNRGSILFF	TGTGCCAGCAGTTCGGGGGGAAACAGGGGGTCTATACTGTTTTTT
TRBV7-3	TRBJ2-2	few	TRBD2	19	CASSLNPTGGGENTGELFF	TGTGCCAGCAGCTTAAATCCCACCGGCGGGGGGGAGAACACCGGGGAGCTGTTTTTT
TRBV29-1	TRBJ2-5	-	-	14	CSVEGPGTGETQYF	TGCAGCGTTGAGGGGCCGGGAACAGGAGAGACCCAGTACTTC
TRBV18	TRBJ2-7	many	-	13	CASSPPSFREQYF	TGTGCCAGCTCACCACCGTCCTTTCGCGAGCAGTACTTC